This TCR beta chain originates from a study of T cell responses to AZD1222 COVID-19 vaccine. V was pared by 1 base and J by 1 base, with 5 bases between. Germline V gives CDR1 SGHTA, CDR2 FQGNSA. The CDR3 covers 14 residues. The protocol was immunoSEQ multiplex PCR, while the TCRdb copy is restricted to in-frame clones and leaves out a portion. The profile shows approximately 140,000 clones, around 88% of them singletons. The receptor was derived from an adult in good health. The chain uses TRBV7-2 and TRBJ1-3; D is ambiguous. The sample consisted of peripheral blood, taken on day 0 of AZD1222 vaccination. The CDR3 spells CASSLGGSGNTIYF. The DNA of the CDR3 is TGTGCCAGCAGCTTAGGAGGGTCTGGAAACACCATATATTTT.